One and the same sample provided the 13 T cell receptor beta chains below, sequenced in a study of T cells after posttransplantation cyclophosphamide listed by TCRdb under 2016. Libraries were constructed by the immunoSEQ multiplex PCR assay. This immuneACCESS table, as held by TCRdb, lists in-frame sequences with V and J called but not all clones. Of the missing ones, under half trace to an unresolved V gene in checked studies; the others have no known cause. Across this sample, 15,000 or so clones were tabulated and none appeared just once. Clones ranked in the top ten supply more than 25% of the sample. This sample's time point label indicates: posttransplant day relative to BM transplant. In the paper's terms, the treatment or condition label means: high-dose cyclophosphamide on days +3 and +4 as single-agent GVHD prophylaxis. PTCy patients received busulfan and fludarabine conditioning, a related or unrelated marrow graft, and cyclophosphamide on days +3 and +4.

Sequencing used PBMCs, obtained after allogeneic stem cell transplant with posttransplant cyclophosphamide. All receptors come from a female patient aged 40-49 years who received an allogeneic stem cell transplant from an unrelated donor, was CMV-positive, and had acute GVHD only. Some T cells may derive from the graft donor when a transplant has been performed.

The sample holds a few counts of this clone. V gene TRBV9 combines with J gene TRBJ2-3; 10 bases match TRBD1. CDR3 length: 16 amino acids. Trimming cost V 3 bases and J 3 bases; bases outside gene matches: 7. Per the germline V gene, CDR1 is SGDLS and CDR2 is YYNGEE. CDR3: CASSDRDRGRTDTQYF. The CDR3 nucleotides are TGTGCCAGCAGCGACCGGGACAGGGGCCGGACAGATACGCAGTATTTT.

This clone showed up many times. The V gene is TRBV4-2, the J gene TRBJ2-1; 10 bases align to TRBD2. CDR1 and CDR2 from the germline V gene are LGHNA and YNFKEQ. V shed 3 bases, J shed 9 bases, and the junction held 5 bases outside the gene matches. This CDR3 region has 14 residues. CDR3 DNA: TGTGCCAGCAGCCAGAGCGGGAGGGCGGGTGAGCAGTTCTTC. Encoded protein: CASSQSGRAGEQFF.

Ten or more counts support this clone. The genes are TRBV2 and TRBJ2-7; 12 bases agree with TRBD2. This CDR3 is built from 14 residues. V gave up 6 bases and J gave up 6 bases; unmatched junction bases: 6. Per the germline V gene, CDR1 is SNHLY and CDR2 is FYNNEI. For the CDR3, the DNA is TGTGCCAGCAGGGAACTAGCGGGAGGATCCGAGCAGTACTTC. Protein sequence: CASRELAGGSEQYF.

This clone has ten or more counts. The chain couples TRBV6-5 to TRBJ1-1; TRBD1 agrees at 8 bases. The CDR3 is made up of 13 amino acids. The germline V gene has CDR1 MNHEY and CDR2 SVGAGI. The J segment lost 10 bases and the V segment lost 0 bases, leaving 4 bases of the junction unmatched. CDR3: CASSYSDRGVAFF. The CDR3 DNA is TGTGCCAGCAGTTACTCAGACAGGGGAGTAGCTTTCTTT.

This clone was seen at least ten times. The chain recombines TRBV6-1 with TRBJ2-4, with 7 bases fitting TRBD2. The CDR3 contains 17 residues. The germline gives CDR1 MNHNS, CDR2 SASEGT. Trimming took 3 bases from V and 2 from J; bases not matched to a gene: 10. Written as DNA, the CDR3 is TGTGCCAGCAGTGATAGGAAGGTCGGGGGGTCCAAAAACATTCAGTACTTC. This codes for CASSDRKVGGSKNIQYF.

The chain recombines TRBV28 with TRBJ1-2; maybe TRBD1 (5 bases). Germline CDR1 is MDHEN and CDR2 is SYDVKM. V lost 7 bases and J 3 bases, leaving 9 bases between the germline ends. The CDR3 runs 12 residues. CDR3 bases: TGTGCCAGCAACCAGGGCTACTATGGCTACACCTTC. Translating it yields CASNQGYYGYTF.

Ten or more counts support this clone. The chain links TRBV6-5 to TRBJ1-2; 8 nucleotides agree with TRBD1. The CDR3 covers 13 residues. Looked up from germline, CDR1 is MNHEY and CDR2 is SVGAGI. After removal of 6 bases from V and 6 bases from J, the junction contained 6 bases not matched to a gene. The CDR3 region is CASSRTGYNGYTF. The CDR3 DNA sequence: TGTGCCAGCAGCAGGACAGGGTATAATGGCTACACCTTC.

The chain has TRBV5-6 and TRBJ1-5; 9 nucleotides match TRBD1. The germline V gene has CDR1 SGHDT and CDR2 YYEEEE. This CDR3 spans 16 amino acids. V lost 0 bases to trimming and J lost 10 bases; unmatched junction nucleotides: 11. The CDR3 loop reads CASSLGTGDESGPQHF. The CDR3 bases are TGTGCCAGCAGCTTGGGGACAGGGGACGAATCAGGTCCCCAGCATTTT.

Ten or more counts support this clone. V and J are TRBV7-6 and TRBJ2-1, with 8 bases lining up with TRBD2. Germline CDR1 is SGHVS and CDR2 is FNYEAQ. V dropped 5 bases and J dropped 3; count of bases not matched to a gene: 12. This CDR3 has 17 residues. DNA of the CDR3: TGTGCCAGCAGCCCCCAGGGAGGGACTAGTTTCTACAATGAGCAGTTCTTC. Its protein is CASSPQGGTSFYNEQFF.

This clone was seen many times. V is TRBV25-1 and J is TRBJ1-2; D is uncertain. Per germline, CDR1 MGHDK and CDR2 SYGVNS. The CDR3 consists of 11 residues. The germline V and J ends were trimmed by 7 bases and 11 bases, with 14 bases remaining between them. The CDR3 here is CASNGYGRYTF. CDR3 coding DNA: TGTGCCAGCAACGGCTATGGCAGGTACACCTTC.

The sample holds many counts of this clone. The chain uses TRBV30 and TRBJ2-4, with 9 bases fitting TRBD1. This CDR3 contains 19 residues. The germline V gene encodes CDR1 GTSNPN and CDR2 SVGIG (reference sequence). J lost 2 bases, V lost 3 bases, and 17 bases had no gene match. CDR3 sequence: CAWSRDRVPRGGTKNIQYF. In DNA, the CDR3 is TGTGCCTGGAGCCGGGACAGGGTTCCCCGAGGGGGAACCAAAAACATTCAGTACTTC. Together with reference TRBV30 and TRBJ2-4, the CDR3 gives the full variable domain: SQTIHQWPATLVQPVGSPLSLECTVEGTSNPNLYWYRQAAGRGLQLLFYSVGIGQISSEVPQNLSASRPQDRQFILSSKKLLLSDSGFYLCAWSRDRVPRGGTKNIQYFGAGTRLSVL.

The chain uses TRBV6-1 and TRBJ2-1; 13 nucleotides line up with TRBD2. The junction had 9 bases not matched to a gene; V was cut back by 7 bases and J by 9 bases. Germline V lookup: CDR1 MNHNS, CDR2 SASEGT. The CDR3 is 15 residues long. The CDR3 DNA reads as TGTGCCAGCATCCCAGGACTAGCGGGAGTGGTTGAGCAGTTCTTC. Translated, it gives CASIPGLAGVVEQFF.

This clone was found many times. This sequence joins TRBV2 and TRBJ1-3; no firm D call. The CDR3 covers 14 residues. The V end lost 7 bases, the J end lost 1 base, and 11 bases lay between the germline ends. Germline CDR1 SNHLY, CDR2 FYNNEI. The CDR3 region is CASTWGASGNTIYF. CDR3 nucleotide sequence: TGTGCCAGCACTTGGGGAGCATCTGGAAACACCATATATTTT.